A selection of T cell receptor beta chains follows, all from one sample in a study of cytomegalovirus exposure and HLA in healthy donors. Sequencing was performed with immunoSEQ multiplex PCR; in TCRdb, only in-frame clones are kept and a portion is missing. The listing records some 120,000 clones. The sequenced sample consisted of PBMCs. The receptors stem from a man between 25 and 39 years old in good health and CMV-seronegative. CDR3s include the opening cysteine and the closing phenylalanine or tryptophan. The order of the fields is J gene, D gene, V gene, CDR3 protein, CDR3 DNA. D genes are given only for firm matches.

J gene: TRBJ1-2; D gene: TRBD1; V gene: TRBV6-5; CDR3 protein: CASSFSGQGEFYGYTF; CDR3 DNA: TGTGCCAGCAGTTTCTCCGGACAGGGCGAGTTCTATGGCTACACCTTC
J gene: TRBJ1-3; D gene: .; V gene: TRBV28; CDR3 protein: CASSLTDGNTIYF; CDR3 DNA: TGTGCCAGCAGTTTAACAGATGGAAACACCATATATTTT
J gene: TRBJ2-1; D gene: TRBD2; V gene: TRBV5-4; CDR3 protein: CASQGLAGGRNEQFF; CDR3 DNA: TGTGCCAGCCAGGGACTAGCGGGGGGAAGGAATGAGCAGTTCTTC
J gene: TRBJ1-5; D gene: TRBD1; V gene: TRBV19; CDR3 protein: CASTDRGWNQPQHF; CDR3 DNA: TGTGCCAGTACCGACAGGGGATGGAATCAGCCCCAGCATTTT
J gene: TRBJ2-5; D gene: .; V gene: TRBV10-3; CDR3 protein: CAISEGVLGQETQYF; CDR3 DNA: TGTGCCATCAGTGAAGGGGTATTGGGTCAAGAGACCCAGTACTTC
J gene: TRBJ1-5; D gene: .; V gene: TRBV19; CDR3 protein: CASSIRDRDQPQHF; CDR3 DNA: TGTGCCAGTAGTATACGCGACAGAGATCAGCCCCAGCATTTT
J gene: TRBJ1-4; D gene: .; V gene: TRBV5-8; CDR3 protein: CASSFGQGKEKLFF; CDR3 DNA: TGTGCCAGCAGCTTTGGGCAGGGAAAGGAAAAACTGTTTTTT
J gene: TRBJ2-7; D gene: .; V gene: TRBV4-2; CDR3 protein: CASSRDTTTPRYF; CDR3 DNA: TGTGCCAGCAGCCGGGACACAACAACCCCTCGGTACTTC
J gene: TRBJ1-2; D gene: TRBD1; V gene: TRBV5-4; CDR3 protein: CASSGTGTGRIGYTF; CDR3 DNA: TGTGCCAGCAGCGGGACCGGGACAGGGCGCATTGGCTACACCTTC
J gene: TRBJ2-5; D gene: TRBD2; V gene: TRBV6-5; CDR3 protein: CASSYGLAGQETQYF; CDR3 DNA: TGTGCCAGCAGTTACGGACTAGCGGGCCAAGAGACCCAGTACTTC
J gene: TRBJ2-3; D gene: .; V gene: TRBV7-6; CDR3 protein: CASSFTGPARADTQYF; CDR3 DNA: TGTGCCAGCAGCTTCACGGGTCCCGCTCGAGCGGATACGCAGTATTTT
J gene: TRBJ2-2; D gene: .; V gene: TRBV18; CDR3 protein: CASSPGLDSGELFF; CDR3 DNA: TGTGCCAGCTCACCCGGACTTGACTCCGGGGAGCTGTTTTTT
J gene: TRBJ2-1; D gene: TRBD1; V gene: TRBV15; CDR3 protein: CATSRDPGGAYNEQFF; CDR3 DNA: TGTGCCACCAGCAGAGATCCAGGGGGCGCTTACAATGAGCAGTTCTTC
J gene: TRBJ2-3; D gene: TRBD2; V gene: TRBV10-3; CDR3 protein: CAIRPGLAGTDTQYF; CDR3 DNA: TGTGCCATCAGGCCGGGACTAGCGGGGACAGATACGCAGTATTTT
J gene: TRBJ2-2; D gene: TRBD2; V gene: TRBV4-3; CDR3 protein: CASSPGLAGPGELFF; CDR3 DNA: TGCGCCAGCAGCCCGGGACTAGCGGGGCCTGGGGAGCTGTTTTTT
J gene: TRBJ1-2; D gene: .; V gene: TRBV7-2; CDR3 protein: CASSLSANYGYTF; CDR3 DNA: TGTGCCAGCAGCTTAAGCGCTAACTATGGCTACACCTTC
J gene: TRBJ1-5; D gene: TRBD1; V gene: TRBV15; CDR3 protein: CATSRDLGTGVGQPQHF; CDR3 DNA: TGTGCCACCAGCAGAGATCTAGGGACAGGGGTCGGTCAGCCCCAGCATTTT
J gene: TRBJ2-7; D gene: TRBD2; V gene: TRBV4-3; CDR3 protein: CASSLERTSGYEQYF; CDR3 DNA: TGCGCCAGCAGCCTAGAGAGGACTAGCGGGTACGAGCAGTACTTC
J gene: TRBJ2-1; D gene: .; V gene: TRBV5-1; CDR3 protein: CASSLEGTSTNNEQFF; CDR3 DNA: TGCGCCAGCAGCTTGGAGGGGACTTCAACGAACAATGAGCAGTTCTTC
J gene: TRBJ2-1; D gene: TRBD1; V gene: TRBV2; CDR3 protein: CASSELQGYYNEQFF; CDR3 DNA: TGTGCCAGCAGCGAGTTACAGGGGTACTACAATGAGCAGTTCTTC
J gene: TRBJ1-1; D gene: .; V gene: TRBV21-1; CDR3 protein: CASSKAIEEETMNTEAFF; CDR3 DNA: TGTGCCAGCAGCAAAGCCATTGAGGAGGAAACGATGAACACTGAAGCTTTCTTT
J gene: TRBJ2-5; D gene: TRBD2; V gene: TRBV5-4; CDR3 protein: CASSWGLAGQETQYF; CDR3 DNA: TGTGCCAGCAGCTGGGGACTAGCGGGACAAGAGACCCAGTACTTC
J gene: TRBJ1-6; D gene: .; V gene: TRBV6-6; CDR3 protein: CASRWQPSSYNSPLHF; CDR3 DNA: TGTGCCAGCAGGTGGCAGCCTAGCTCCTATAATTCACCCCTCCACTTT
J gene: TRBJ2-1; D gene: .; V gene: TRBV11-3; CDR3 protein: CASSLVYSEQFF; CDR3 DNA: TGTGCCAGCAGCTTAGTGTATAGTGAGCAGTTCTTC
J gene: TRBJ1-1; D gene: .; V gene: TRBV2; CDR3 protein: CASSELSNTEAFF; CDR3 DNA: TGTGCCAGCAGTGAACTGTCGAACACTGAAGCTTTCTTT
J gene: TRBJ1-3; D gene: .; V gene: TRBV6-1; CDR3 protein: CASWRTRENTIYF; CDR3 DNA: TGTGCCAGCTGGAGGACTAGGGAAAACACCATATATTTT
J gene: TRBJ2-7; D gene: TRBD1; V gene: TRBV6-6; CDR3 protein: CASSSTTGGYF; CDR3 DNA: TGTGCCAGCAGTTCCACGACAGGGGGGTACTTC
J gene: TRBJ2-5; D gene: TRBD2; V gene: TRBV7-2; CDR3 protein: CASSLGAGGRLETQYF; CDR3 DNA: TGTGCCAGCAGCTTAGGGGCGGGGGGGCGATTGGAGACCCAGTACTTC
J gene: TRBJ2-5; D gene: TRBD1; V gene: TRBV19; CDR3 protein: CASSLDRGRRETQYF; CDR3 DNA: TGTGCCAGTAGCTTAGACAGGGGGCGAAGAGAGACCCAGTACTTC
J gene: TRBJ2-5; D gene: .; V gene: TRBV6-5; CDR3 protein: CASTSVRVETQYF; CDR3 DNA: TGTGCCAGCACTTCGGTACGGGTGGAGACCCAGTACTTC
J gene: TRBJ1-5; D gene: .; V gene: TRBV2; CDR3 protein: CASSEYRAINQPQHF; CDR3 DNA: TGTGCCAGCAGTGAATACAGGGCGATCAATCAGCCCCAGCATTTT
J gene: TRBJ1-1; D gene: .; V gene: TRBV7-3; CDR3 protein: CASRSGGETEAFF; CDR3 DNA: TGTGCCAGCAGAAGTGGAGGGGAGACTGAAGCTTTCTTT
J gene: TRBJ2-7; D gene: TRBD1; V gene: TRBV28; CDR3 protein: CASSFRGPIYEQYF; CDR3 DNA: TGTGCCAGCAGTTTTAGGGGGCCGATCTACGAGCAGTACTTC
J gene: TRBJ2-5; D gene: .; V gene: TRBV7-9; CDR3 protein: CASSPRNVAPQETQYF; CDR3 DNA: TGTGCCAGCAGCCCCCGCAACGTCGCGCCCCAAGAGACCCAGTACTTC
J gene: TRBJ1-5; D gene: .; V gene: TRBV18; CDR3 protein: CASSHRKGDSNQPQHF; CDR3 DNA: TGTGCCAGCTCTCACCGGAAGGGGGATAGCAATCAGCCCCAGCATTTT
J gene: TRBJ2-7; D gene: TRBD1; V gene: TRBV2; CDR3 protein: CASTGSRDRGLYEQYF; CDR3 DNA: TGTGCCAGCACCGGAAGCCGGGACAGGGGGCTCTACGAGCAGTACTTC
J gene: TRBJ1-2; D gene: .; V gene: TRBV7-2; CDR3 protein: CASSLGGNYGYTF; CDR3 DNA: TGTGCCAGCAGCTTAGGCGGGAACTATGGCTACACCTTC
J gene: TRBJ1-2; D gene: TRBD1; V gene: TRBV4-2; CDR3 protein: CASSPRLRGLNYGYTF; CDR3 DNA: TGTGCCAGCAGCCCAAGATTAAGGGGGCTAAACTATGGCTACACCTTC
J gene: TRBJ1-1; D gene: .; V gene: TRBV7-9; CDR3 protein: CASSLQRGRNTEAFF; CDR3 DNA: TGTGCCAGCAGCTTACAGCGAGGGAGGAACACTGAAGCTTTCTTT
J gene: TRBJ2-5; D gene: TRBD2; V gene: TRBV19; CDR3 protein: CASSIGGGRLRETQYF; CDR3 DNA: TGTGCCAGTAGTATAGGCGGGGGAAGGCTTAGAGAGACCCAGTACTTC
J gene: TRBJ2-2; D gene: .; V gene: TRBV2; CDR3 protein: CASGQENTGELFF; CDR3 DNA: TGTGCCAGCGGGCAGGAAAACACCGGGGAGCTGTTTTTT
J gene: TRBJ2-2; D gene: .; V gene: TRBV2; CDR3 protein: CASSVTLSATGELFF; CDR3 DNA: TGTGCCAGCAGTGTGACTCTATCAGCCACCGGGGAGCTGTTTTTT
J gene: TRBJ1-4; D gene: .; V gene: TRBV7-2; CDR3 protein: CASSLGGTSGEKLFF; CDR3 DNA: TGTGCCAGCAGCTTAGGAGGGACATCAGGTGAAAAACTGTTTTTT
J gene: TRBJ2-5; D gene: TRBD2; V gene: TRBV5-1; CDR3 protein: CASRPNLAAQGTQYF; CDR3 DNA: TGCGCCAGCAGGCCTAATCTAGCGGCCCAAGGGACCCAGTACTTC
J gene: TRBJ2-2; D gene: .; V gene: TRBV5-1; CDR3 protein: CASSLVPAGELFF; CDR3 DNA: TGCGCCAGCAGCTTGGTACCGGCCGGGGAGCTGTTTTTT
J gene: TRBJ2-1; D gene: TRBD1; V gene: TRBV30; CDR3 protein: CAWSPGQGFNEQFF; CDR3 DNA: TGTGCCTGGAGTCCGGGACAGGGTTTCAATGAGCAGTTCTTC
J gene: TRBJ1-1; D gene: .; V gene: TRBV29-1; CDR3 protein: CSVAVTITEAFF; CDR3 DNA: TGCAGCGTTGCCGTGACAATTACTGAAGCTTTCTTT
J gene: TRBJ1-2; D gene: TRBD1; V gene: TRBV5-1; CDR3 protein: CASSAAGQYGYTF; CDR3 DNA: TGCGCCAGCAGCGCGGCGGGACAGTATGGCTACACCTTC
J gene: TRBJ1-1; D gene: .; V gene: TRBV28; CDR3 protein: CASSFLGREAFF; CDR3 DNA: TGTGCCAGCAGTTTCCTCGGGAGGGAAGCTTTCTTT
J gene: TRBJ1-2; D gene: .; V gene: TRBV2; CDR3 protein: CASSAYLEDGSDTF; CDR3 DNA: TGTGCCAGCAGTGCTTATTTGGAGGACGGGTCTGACACCTTC